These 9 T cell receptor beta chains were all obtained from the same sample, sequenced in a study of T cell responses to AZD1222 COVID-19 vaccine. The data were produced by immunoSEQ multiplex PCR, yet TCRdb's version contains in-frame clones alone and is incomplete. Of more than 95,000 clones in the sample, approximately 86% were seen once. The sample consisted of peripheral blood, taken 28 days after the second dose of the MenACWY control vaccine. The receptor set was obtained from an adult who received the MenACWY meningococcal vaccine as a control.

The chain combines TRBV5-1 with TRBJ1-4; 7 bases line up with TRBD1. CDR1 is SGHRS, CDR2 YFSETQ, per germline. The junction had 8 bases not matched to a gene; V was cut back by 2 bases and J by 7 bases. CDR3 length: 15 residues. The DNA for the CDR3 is TGCGCCAGCAGCTTAATCGGGACAGTAGGTGAAAAACTGTTTTTT. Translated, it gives CASSLIGTVGEKLFF.

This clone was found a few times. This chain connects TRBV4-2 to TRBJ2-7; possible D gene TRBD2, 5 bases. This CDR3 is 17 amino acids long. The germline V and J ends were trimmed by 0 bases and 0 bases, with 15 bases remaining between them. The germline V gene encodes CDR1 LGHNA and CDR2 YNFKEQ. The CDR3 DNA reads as TGTGCCAGCAGCCAAGATCGAGGGCAGACCCTCTCCTACGAGCAGTACTTC. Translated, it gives CASSQDRGQTLSYEQYF.

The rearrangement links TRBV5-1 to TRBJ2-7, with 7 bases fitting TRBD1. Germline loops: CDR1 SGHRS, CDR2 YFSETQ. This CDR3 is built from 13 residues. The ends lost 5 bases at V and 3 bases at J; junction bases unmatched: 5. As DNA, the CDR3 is TGCGCCAGCAGTTTTGGGGACAGCTACGAGCAGTACTTC. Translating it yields CASSFGDSYEQYF.

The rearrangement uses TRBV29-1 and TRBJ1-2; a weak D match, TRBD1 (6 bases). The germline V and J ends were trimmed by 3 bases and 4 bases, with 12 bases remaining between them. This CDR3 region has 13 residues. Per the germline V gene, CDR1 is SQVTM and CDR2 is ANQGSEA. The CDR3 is CSVDVDRPYGYTF. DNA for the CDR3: TGCAGCGTTGATGTTGACAGGCCCTATGGCTACACCTTC. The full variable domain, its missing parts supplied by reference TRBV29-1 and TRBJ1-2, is SAVISQKPSRDICQRGTSLTIQCQVDSQVTMMFWYRQQPGQSLTLIATANQGSEATYESGFVIDKFPISRPNLTFSTLTVSNMSPEDSSIYLCSVDVDRPYGYTFGSGTRLTVV.

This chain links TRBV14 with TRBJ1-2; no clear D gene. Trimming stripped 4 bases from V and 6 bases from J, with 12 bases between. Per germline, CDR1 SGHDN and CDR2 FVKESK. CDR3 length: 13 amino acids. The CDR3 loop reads CASSPGLEHGYTF. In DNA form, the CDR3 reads TGTGCCAGCAGCCCGGGCCTAGAGCATGGCTACACCTTC.

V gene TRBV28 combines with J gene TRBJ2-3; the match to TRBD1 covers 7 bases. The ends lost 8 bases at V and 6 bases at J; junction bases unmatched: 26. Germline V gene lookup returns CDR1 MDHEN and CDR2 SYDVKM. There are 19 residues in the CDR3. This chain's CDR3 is CASSPYIRRGQGVRDTQYF. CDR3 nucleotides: TGTGCCAGCTCCCCGTACATCCGTCGTGGGCAGGGGGTGAGGGATACGCAGTATTTT.

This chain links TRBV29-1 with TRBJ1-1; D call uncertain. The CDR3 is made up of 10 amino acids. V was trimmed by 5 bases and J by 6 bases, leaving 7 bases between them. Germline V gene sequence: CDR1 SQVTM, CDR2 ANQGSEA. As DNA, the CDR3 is TGCAGCGTTCGTGTTGCTGAAGCTTTCTTT. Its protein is CSVRVAEAFF. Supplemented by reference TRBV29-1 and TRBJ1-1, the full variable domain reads SAVISQKPSRDICQRGTSLTIQCQVDSQVTMMFWYRQQPGQSLTLIATANQGSEATYESGFVIDKFPISRPNLTFSTLTVSNMSPEDSSIYLCSVRVAEAFFGQGTRLTVV.

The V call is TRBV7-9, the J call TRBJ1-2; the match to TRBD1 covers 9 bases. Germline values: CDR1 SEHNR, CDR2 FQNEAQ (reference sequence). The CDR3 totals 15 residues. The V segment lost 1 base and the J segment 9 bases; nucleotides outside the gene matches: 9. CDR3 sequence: CASSLDGTGQDRYTF. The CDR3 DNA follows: TGTGCCAGCAGCTTAGACGGGACAGGGCAGGATCGCTACACCTTC. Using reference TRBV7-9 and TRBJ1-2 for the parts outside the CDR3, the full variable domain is DTGVSQNPRHKITKRGQNVTFRCDPISEHNRLYWYRQTLGQGPEFLTYFQNEAQLEKSRLLSDRFSAERPKGSFSTLEIQRTEQGDSAMYLCASSLDGTGQDRYTFGSGTRLTVV.

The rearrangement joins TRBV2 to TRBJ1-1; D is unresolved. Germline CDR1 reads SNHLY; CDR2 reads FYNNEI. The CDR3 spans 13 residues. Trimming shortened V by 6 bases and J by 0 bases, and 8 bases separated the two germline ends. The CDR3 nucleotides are TGTGCCAGCAGCAAGGAGATGAACACTGAAGCTTTCTTT. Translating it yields CASSKEMNTEAFF. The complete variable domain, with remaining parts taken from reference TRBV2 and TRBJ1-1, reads EPEVTQTPSHQVTQMGQEVILRCVPISNHLYFYWYRQILGQKVEFLVSFYNNEISEKSEIFDDQFSVERPDGSNFTLKIRSTKLEDSAMYFCASSKEMNTEAFFGQGTRLTVV.